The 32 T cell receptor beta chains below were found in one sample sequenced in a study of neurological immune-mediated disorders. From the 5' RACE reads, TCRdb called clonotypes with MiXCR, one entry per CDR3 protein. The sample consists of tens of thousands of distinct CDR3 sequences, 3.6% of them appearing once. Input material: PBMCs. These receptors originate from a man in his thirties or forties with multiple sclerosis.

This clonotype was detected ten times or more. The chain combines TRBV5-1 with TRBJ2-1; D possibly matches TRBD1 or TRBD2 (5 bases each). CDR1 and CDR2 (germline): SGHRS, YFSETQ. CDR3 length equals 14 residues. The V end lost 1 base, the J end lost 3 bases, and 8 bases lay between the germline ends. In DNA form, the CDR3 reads TGCGCCAGCAGCTTGCCAGGGAGCTACAATGAGCAGTTCTTC. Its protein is CASSLPGSYNEQFF. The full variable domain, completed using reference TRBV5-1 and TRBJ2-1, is KAGVTQTPRYLIKTRGQQVTLSCSPISGHRSVSWYQQTPGQGLQFLFEYFSETQRNKGNFPGRFSGRQFSNSRSEMNVSTLELGDSALYLCASSLPGSYNEQFFGPGTRLTVL.

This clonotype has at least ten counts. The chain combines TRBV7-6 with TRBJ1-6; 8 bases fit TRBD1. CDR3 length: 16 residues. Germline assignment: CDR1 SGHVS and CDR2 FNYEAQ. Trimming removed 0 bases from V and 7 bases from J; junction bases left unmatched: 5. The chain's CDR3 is CASSLARTGRNSPLHF. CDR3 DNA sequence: TGTGCCAGCAGCTTAGCACGGACAGGGCGAAATTCACCCCTCCACTTT.

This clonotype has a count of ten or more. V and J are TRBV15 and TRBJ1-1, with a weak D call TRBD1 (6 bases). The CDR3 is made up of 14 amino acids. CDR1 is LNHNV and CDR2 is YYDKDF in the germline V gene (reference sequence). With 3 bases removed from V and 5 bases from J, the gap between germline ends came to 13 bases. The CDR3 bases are TGTGCCACCAGCAGGGGGGCTTTTGGGACTGAAGCTTTCTTT. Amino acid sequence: CATSRGAFGTEAFF.

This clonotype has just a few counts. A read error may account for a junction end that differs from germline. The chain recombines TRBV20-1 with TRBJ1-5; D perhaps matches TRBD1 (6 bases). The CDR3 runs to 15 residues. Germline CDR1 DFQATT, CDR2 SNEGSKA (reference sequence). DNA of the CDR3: TGCAGTGCTAGATCTAGGGGGGGTATCAATCAGCCCCAGAATTTT. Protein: CSARSRGGINQPQNF.

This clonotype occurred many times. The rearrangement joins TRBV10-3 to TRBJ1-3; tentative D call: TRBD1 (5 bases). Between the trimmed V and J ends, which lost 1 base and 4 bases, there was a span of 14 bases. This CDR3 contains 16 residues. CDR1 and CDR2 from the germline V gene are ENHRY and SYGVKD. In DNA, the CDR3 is TGTGCCATCAGTGAGTTTGGAGGGGCTGAAGGAAACACCATATATTTT. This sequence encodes CAISEFGGAEGNTIYF.

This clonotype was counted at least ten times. CDR3 in amino acids: CASSLFPQPQHF. The CDR3 bases are TGTGCCAGCAGTTTATTCCCTCAGCCCCAGCATTTT. The chain carries TRBV28 and TRBJ1-5; no firm D call. This CDR3 spans 12 amino acids. V lost 1 base to trimming and J lost 6 bases, with 4 bases between them. Germline loops: CDR1 MDHEN, CDR2 SYDVKM.

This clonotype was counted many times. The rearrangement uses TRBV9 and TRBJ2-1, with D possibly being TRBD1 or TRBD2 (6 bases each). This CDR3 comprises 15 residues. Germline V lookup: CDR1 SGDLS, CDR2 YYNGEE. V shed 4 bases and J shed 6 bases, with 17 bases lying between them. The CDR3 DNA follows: TGTGCCAGCAGCCCTCCTACCGGGGGCGGCAATGAGCAGTTCTTC. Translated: CASSPPTGGGNEQFF.

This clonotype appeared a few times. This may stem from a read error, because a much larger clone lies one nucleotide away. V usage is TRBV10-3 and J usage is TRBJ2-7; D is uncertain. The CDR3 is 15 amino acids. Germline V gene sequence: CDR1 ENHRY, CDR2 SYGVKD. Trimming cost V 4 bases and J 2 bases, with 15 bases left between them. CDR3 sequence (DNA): TGTGCCATCAGTGCGCGTTTTCGAACCCCCTACGAGCAGTACTTC. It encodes CAISARFRTPYEQYF.

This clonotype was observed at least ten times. The CDR3 sequence is CASSFSQGAYEQYF. In DNA form, the CDR3 reads TGCGCCAGCAGCTTCTCACAGGGGGCCTACGAGCAGTACTTC. The rearrangement joins TRBV5-1 to TRBJ2-7; 8 bases agree with TRBD1. V lost 2 bases and J lost 2; bases outside the gene matches: 3. Germline values: CDR1 SGHRS, CDR2 YFSETQ. The CDR3 length is 14 residues.

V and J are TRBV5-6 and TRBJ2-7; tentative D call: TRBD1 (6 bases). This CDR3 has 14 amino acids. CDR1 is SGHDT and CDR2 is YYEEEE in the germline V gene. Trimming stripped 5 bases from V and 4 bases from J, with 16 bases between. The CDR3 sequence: CASRDRTALYEQYF. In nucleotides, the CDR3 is TGTGCCAGCAGAGACCGGACAGCACTGTACGAGCAGTACTTC.

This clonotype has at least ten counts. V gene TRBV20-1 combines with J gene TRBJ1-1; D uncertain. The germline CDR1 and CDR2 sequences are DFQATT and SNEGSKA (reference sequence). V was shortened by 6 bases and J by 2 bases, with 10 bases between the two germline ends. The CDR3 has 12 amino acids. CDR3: CSASGGNTEAFF. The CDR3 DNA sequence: TGCAGTGCGAGCGGCGGTAACACTGAAGCTTTCTTT.

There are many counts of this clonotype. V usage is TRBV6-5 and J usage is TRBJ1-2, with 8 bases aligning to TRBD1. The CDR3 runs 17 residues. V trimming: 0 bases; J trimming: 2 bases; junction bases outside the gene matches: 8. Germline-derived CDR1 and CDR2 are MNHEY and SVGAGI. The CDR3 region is CASSYSQGAIPNYGYTF. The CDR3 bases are TGTGCCAGCAGTTACTCGCAGGGGGCGATCCCCAACTATGGCTACACCTTC.

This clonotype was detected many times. CDR3: CAISEIWASATNEQFF. CDR3 nucleotides: TGTGCCATCAGTGAGATCTGGGCTAGCGCAACCAATGAGCAGTTCTTC. The chain couples TRBV10-3 to TRBJ2-1; D is possibly TRBD2 (6 bases). V was clipped by 2 bases and J by 6 bases, with 17 bases between them. Per the germline V gene, CDR1 is ENHRY and CDR2 is SYGVKD. This CDR3 spans 16 amino acids.

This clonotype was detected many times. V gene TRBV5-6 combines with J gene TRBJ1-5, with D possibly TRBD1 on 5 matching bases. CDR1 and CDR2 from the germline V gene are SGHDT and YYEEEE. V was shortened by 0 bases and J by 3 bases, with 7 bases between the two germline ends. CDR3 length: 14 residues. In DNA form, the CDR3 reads TGTGCCAGCAGCTTGGGACAGCCCAATCAGCCCCAGCATTTT. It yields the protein CASSLGQPNQPQHF.

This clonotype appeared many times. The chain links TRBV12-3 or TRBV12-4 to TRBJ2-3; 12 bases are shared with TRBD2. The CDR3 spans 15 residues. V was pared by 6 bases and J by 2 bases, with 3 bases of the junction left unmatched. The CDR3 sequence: CASRRTSGDTDTQYF. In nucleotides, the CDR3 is TGTGCCAGCAGGAGGACTAGCGGGGACACAGATACGCAGTATTTT.

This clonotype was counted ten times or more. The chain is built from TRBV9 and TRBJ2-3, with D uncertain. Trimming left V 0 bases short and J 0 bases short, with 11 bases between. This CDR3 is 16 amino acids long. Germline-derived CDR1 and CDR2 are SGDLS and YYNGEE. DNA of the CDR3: TGTGCCAGCAGCGTAGGGCTGGGCCCTAGCACAGATACGCAGTATTTT. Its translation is CASSVGLGPSTDTQYF.

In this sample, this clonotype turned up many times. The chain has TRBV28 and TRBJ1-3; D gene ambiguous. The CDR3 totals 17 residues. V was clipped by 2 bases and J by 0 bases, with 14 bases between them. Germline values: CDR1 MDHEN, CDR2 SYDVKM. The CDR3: CASSLLIRSDSGNTIYF. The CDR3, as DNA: TGTGCCAGCAGTTTACTTATCCGCAGCGACTCTGGAAACACCATATATTTT.

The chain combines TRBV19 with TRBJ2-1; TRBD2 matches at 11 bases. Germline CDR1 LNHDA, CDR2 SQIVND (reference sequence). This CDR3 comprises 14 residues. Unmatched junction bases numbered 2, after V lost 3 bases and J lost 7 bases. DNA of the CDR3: TGTGCCAGTAGTATGGTAGCGGGAGGGAATGAGCAGTTCTTC. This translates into CASSMVAGGNEQFF.

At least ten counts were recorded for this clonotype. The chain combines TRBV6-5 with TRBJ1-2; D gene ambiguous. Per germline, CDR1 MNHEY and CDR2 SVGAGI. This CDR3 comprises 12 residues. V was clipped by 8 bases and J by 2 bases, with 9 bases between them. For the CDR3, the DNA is TGTGCCAGCTCCCCCGCCAACTATGGCTACACCTTC. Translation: CASSPANYGYTF.

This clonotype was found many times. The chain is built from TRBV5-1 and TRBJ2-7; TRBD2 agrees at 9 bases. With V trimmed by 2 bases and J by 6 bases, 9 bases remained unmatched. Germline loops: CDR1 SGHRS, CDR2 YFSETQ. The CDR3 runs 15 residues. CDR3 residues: CASSFQGSGRSEQYF. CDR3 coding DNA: TGCGCCAGCAGCTTCCAGGGTAGCGGGAGATCCGAGCAGTACTTC. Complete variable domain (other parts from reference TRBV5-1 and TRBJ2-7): KAGVTQTPRYLIKTRGQQVTLSCSPISGHRSVSWYQQTPGQGLQFLFEYFSETQRNKGNFPGRFSGRQFSNSRSEMNVSTLELGDSALYLCASSFQGSGRSEQYFGPGTRLTVT.

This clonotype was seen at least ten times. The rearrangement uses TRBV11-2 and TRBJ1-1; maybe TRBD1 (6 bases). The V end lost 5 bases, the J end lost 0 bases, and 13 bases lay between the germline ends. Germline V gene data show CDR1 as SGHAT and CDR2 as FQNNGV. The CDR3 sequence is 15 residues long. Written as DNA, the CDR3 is TGTGCCAGCAGCCACCGACGGGACATGAACACTGAAGCTTTCTTT. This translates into CASSHRRDMNTEAFF. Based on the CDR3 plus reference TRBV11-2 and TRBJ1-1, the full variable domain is EAGVAQSPRYKIIEKRQSVAFWCNPISGHATLYWYQQILGQGPKLLIQFQNNGVVDDSQLPKDRFSAERLKGVDSTLKIQPAKLEDSAVYLCASSHRRDMNTEAFFGQGTRLTVV.

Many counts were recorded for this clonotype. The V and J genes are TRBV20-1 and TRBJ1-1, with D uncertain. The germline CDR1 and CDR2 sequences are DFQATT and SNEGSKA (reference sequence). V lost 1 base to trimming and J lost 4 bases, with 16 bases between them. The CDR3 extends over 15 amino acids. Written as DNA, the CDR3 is TGCAGTGCTAGAGGATTTGGCAGCCGATCCACTGAAGCTTTCTTT. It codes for CSARGFGSRSTEAFF.

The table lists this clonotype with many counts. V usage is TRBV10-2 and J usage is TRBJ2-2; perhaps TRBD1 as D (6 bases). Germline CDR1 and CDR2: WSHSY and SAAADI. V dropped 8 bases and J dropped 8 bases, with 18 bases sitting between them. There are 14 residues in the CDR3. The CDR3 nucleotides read TGCGCCAGCGGGGCAACAAAGGGGGTAGGGGAGCTGTTTTTT. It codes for CASGATKGVGELFF.

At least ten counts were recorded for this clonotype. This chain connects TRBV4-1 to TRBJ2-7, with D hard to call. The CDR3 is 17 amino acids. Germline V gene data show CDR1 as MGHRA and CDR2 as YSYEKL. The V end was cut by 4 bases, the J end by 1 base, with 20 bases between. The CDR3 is CASSLRVPPESSYEQYF. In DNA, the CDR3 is TGCGCCAGCAGCCTTCGGGTTCCGCCAGAAAGTTCCTACGAGCAGTACTTC.

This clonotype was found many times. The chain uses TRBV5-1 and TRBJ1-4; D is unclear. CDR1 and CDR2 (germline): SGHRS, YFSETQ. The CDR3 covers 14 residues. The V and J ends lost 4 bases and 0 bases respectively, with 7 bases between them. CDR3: CASSPRTTNEKLFF. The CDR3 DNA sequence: TGCGCCAGCAGCCCCAGGACAACTAATGAAAAACTGTTTTTT.

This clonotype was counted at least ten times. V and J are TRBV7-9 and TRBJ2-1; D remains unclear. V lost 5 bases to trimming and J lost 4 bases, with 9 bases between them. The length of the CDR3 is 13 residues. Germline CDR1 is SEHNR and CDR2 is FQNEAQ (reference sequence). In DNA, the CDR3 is TGTGCCAGCAGCCCAGACGGATACAATGAGCAGTTCTTC. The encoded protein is CASSPDGYNEQFF.

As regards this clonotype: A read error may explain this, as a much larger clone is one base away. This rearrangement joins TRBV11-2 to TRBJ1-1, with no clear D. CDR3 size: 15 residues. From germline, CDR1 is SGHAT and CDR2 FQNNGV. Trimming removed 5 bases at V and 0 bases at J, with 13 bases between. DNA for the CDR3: TGTGCCAGCAGCCCCAAGGGATTATTGAACACTGAAGCTTTCTTT. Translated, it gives CASSPKGLLNTEAFF.

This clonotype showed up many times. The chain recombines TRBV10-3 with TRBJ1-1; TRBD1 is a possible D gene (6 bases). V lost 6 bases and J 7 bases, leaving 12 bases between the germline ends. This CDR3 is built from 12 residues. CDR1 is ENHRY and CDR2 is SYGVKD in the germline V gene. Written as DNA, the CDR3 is TGTGCCATCAGGGGCCTACAGGGTGAAGCTTTCTTT. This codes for CAIRGLQGEAFF.

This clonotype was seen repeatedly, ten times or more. This chain's CDR3 is CASSVAAVRTDTQYF. Written as DNA, the CDR3 is TGTGCCAGCAGCGTAGCTGCAGTACGCACAGATACGCAGTATTTT. The rearrangement joins TRBV9 to TRBJ2-3; D gene uncertain. The CDR3 consists of 15 residues. V dropped 0 bases and J dropped 1 base, with 9 bases sitting between them. The germline CDR1 and CDR2 sequences are SGDLS and YYNGEE.

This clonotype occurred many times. CDR3 sequence: CASSVDRGRNNSPLHF. The CDR3 nucleotides read TGTGCCAGCAGCGTAGATCGGGGACGGAATAATTCACCCCTCCACTTT. The chain links TRBV9 to TRBJ1-6, with TRBD1 as a possible D gene (5 bases). The CDR3 is made up of 16 amino acids. CDR1 and CDR2 (germline): SGDLS, YYNGEE. The V gene lost 0 bases and the J gene lost 5 bases, with 12 bases spanning the gap.

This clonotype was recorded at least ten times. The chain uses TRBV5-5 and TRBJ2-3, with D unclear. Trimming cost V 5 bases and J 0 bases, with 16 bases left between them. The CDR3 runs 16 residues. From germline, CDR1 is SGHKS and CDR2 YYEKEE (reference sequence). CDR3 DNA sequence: TGTGCCAGCAGGTTGCCAGGTACTACTAGCACAGATACGCAGTATTTT. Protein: CASRLPGTTSTDTQYF.

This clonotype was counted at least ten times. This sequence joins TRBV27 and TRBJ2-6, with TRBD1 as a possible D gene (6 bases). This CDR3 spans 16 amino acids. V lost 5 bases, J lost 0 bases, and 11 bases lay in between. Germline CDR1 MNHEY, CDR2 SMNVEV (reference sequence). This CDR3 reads CASSKQGYSGANVLTF. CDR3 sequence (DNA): TGTGCCAGCAGTAAACAGGGTTACTCTGGGGCCAACGTCCTGACTTTC.